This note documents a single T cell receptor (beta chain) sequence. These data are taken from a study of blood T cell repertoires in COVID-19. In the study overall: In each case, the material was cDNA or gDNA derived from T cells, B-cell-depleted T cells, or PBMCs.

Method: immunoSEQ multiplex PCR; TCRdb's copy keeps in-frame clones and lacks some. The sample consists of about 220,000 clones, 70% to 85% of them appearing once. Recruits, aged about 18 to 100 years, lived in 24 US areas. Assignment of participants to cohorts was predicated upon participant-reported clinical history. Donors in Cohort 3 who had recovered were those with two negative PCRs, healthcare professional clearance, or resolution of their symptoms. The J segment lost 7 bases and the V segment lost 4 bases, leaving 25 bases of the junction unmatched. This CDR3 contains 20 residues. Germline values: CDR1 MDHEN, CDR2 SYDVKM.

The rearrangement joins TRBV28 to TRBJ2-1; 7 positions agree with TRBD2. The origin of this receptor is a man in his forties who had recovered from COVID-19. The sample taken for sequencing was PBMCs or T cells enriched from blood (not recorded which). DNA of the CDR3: TGTGCCAGCAGTTACCCTTCCCCTCCGCGACTAGCTGGCTTACAGAATGAGCAGTTCTTC. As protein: CASSYPSPPRLAGLQNEQFF. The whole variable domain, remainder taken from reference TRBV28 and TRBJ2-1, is DVKVTQSSRYLVKRTGEKVFLECVQDMDHENMFWYRQDPGLGLRLIYFSYDVKMKEKGDIPEGYSVSREKKERFSLILESASTNQTSMYLCASSYPSPPRLAGLQNEQFFGPGTRLTVL.